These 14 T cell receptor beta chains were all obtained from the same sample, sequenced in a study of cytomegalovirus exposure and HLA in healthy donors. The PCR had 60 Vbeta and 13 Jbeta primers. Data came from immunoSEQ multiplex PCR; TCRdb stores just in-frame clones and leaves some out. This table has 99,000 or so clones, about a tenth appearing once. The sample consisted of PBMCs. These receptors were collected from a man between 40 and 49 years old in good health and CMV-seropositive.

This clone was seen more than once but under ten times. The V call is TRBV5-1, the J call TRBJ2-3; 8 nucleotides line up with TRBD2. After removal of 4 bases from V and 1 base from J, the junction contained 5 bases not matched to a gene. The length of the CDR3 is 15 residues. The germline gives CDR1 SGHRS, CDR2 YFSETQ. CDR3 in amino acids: CASSEGLARTDTQYF. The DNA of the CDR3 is TGCGCCAGCAGCGAAGGACTAGCTCGCACAGATACGCAGTATTTT.

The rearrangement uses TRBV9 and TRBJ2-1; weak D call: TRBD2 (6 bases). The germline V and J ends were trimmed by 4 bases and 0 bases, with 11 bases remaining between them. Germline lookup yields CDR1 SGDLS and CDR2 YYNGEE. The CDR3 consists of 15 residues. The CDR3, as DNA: TGTGCCAGCAGCCCGGGACTCTCCTCCTACAATGAGCAGTTCTTC. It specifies CASSPGLSSYNEQFF.

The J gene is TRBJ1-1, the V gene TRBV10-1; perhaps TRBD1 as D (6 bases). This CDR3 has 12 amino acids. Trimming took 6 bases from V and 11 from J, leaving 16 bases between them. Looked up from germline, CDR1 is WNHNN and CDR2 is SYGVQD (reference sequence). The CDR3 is CASRGQDTHAFF. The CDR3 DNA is TGCGCCAGCAGGGGACAAGATACTCACGCTTTCTTT.

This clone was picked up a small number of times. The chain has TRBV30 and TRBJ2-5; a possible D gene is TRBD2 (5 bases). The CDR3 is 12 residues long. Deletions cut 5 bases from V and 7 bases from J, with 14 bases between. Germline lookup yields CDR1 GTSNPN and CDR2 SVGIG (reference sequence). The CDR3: CAWGPSEGTQYF. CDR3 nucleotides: TGTGCCTGGGGGCCTTCCGAGGGGACCCAGTACTTC.

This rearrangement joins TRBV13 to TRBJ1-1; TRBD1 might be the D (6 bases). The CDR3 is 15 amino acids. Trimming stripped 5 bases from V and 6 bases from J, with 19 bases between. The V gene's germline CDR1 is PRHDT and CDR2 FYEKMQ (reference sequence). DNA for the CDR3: TGTGCCAGCAGCCAACGACAGAGGGGGACATCTGAAGCTTTCTTT. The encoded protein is CASSQRQRGTSEAFF.

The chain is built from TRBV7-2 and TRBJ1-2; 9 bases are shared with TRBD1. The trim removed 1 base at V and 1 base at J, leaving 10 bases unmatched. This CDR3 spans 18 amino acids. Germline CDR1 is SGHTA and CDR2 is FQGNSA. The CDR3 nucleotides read TGTGCCAGCAGCTTAGTTGGGACACGGACAGGGGATAACTATGGCTACACCTTC. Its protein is CASSLVGTRTGDNYGYTF.

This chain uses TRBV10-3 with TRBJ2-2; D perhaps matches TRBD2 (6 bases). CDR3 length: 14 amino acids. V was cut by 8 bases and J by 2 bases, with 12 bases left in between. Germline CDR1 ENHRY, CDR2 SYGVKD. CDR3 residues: CAIGGTTNTGELFF. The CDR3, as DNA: TGTGCCATCGGAGGGACCACTAACACCGGGGAGCTGTTTTTT.

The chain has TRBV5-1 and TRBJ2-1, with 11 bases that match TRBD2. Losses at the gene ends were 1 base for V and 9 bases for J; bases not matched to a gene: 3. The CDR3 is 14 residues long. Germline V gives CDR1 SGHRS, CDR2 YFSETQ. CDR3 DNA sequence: TGCGCCAGCAGCTTGACACTAGCGGGAGTTGAGCAGTTCTTC. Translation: CASSLTLAGVEQFF.

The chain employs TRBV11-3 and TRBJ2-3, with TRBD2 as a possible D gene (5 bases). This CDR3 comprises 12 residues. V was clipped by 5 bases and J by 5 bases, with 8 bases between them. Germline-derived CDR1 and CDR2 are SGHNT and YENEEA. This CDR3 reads CASSQEVDTQYF. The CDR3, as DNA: TGTGCCAGCAGCCAGGAGGTAGATACGCAGTATTTT.

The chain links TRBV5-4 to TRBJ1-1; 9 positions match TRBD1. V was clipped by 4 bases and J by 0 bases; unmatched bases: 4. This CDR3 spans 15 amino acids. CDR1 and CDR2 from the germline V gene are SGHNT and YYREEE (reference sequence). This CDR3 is CASSRTGALNTEAFF. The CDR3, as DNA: TGTGCCAGCAGCCGGACAGGGGCCTTGAACACTGAAGCTTTCTTT.

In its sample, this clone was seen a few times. CDR3 nucleotides: TGTGCCAGCAGTGGGCTAGCGGGAACAGATACGCAGTATTTT. It translates to CASSGLAGTDTQYF. This chain joins TRBV25-1 and TRBJ2-3; 9 bases agree with TRBD2. This CDR3 contains 14 residues. V lost 4 bases, J lost 3 bases, and 2 bases stayed unmatched. CDR1 and CDR2 from the germline V gene are MGHDK and SYGVNS.

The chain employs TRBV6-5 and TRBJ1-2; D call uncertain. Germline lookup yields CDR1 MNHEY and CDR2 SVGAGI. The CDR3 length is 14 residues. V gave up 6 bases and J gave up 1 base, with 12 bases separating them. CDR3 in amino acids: CASSPPDINYGYTF. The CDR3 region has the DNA TGTGCCAGCAGCCCGCCAGACATTAACTATGGCTACACCTTC.

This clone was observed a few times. CDR3 region: CASSVEGARYGYTF. CDR3 in DNA: TGTGCCAGCAGTGTTGAGGGGGCTCGCTATGGCTACACCTTC. The genes are TRBV2 and TRBJ1-2; 7 bases agree with TRBD1. Unmatched junction bases numbered 6, after V lost 4 bases and J lost 4 bases. This CDR3 spans 14 amino acids. Germline V gene sequence: CDR1 SNHLY, CDR2 FYNNEI. The complete variable domain, with remaining parts taken from reference TRBV2 and TRBJ1-2, reads EPEVTQTPSHQVTQMGQEVILRCVPISNHLYFYWYRQILGQKVEFLVSFYNNEISEKSEIFDDQFSVERPDGSNFTLKIRSTKLEDSAMYFCASSVEGARYGYTFGSGTRLTVV.

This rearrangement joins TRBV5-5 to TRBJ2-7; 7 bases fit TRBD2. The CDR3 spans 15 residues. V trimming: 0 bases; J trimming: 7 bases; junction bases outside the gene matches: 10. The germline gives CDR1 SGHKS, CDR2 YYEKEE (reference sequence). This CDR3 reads CASSLVASGLREQYF. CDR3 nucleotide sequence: TGTGCCAGCAGCTTGGTGGCTAGCGGTTTACGGGAGCAGTACTTC. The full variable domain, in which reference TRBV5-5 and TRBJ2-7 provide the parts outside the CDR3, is DAGVTQSPTHLIKTRGQQVTLRCSPISGHKSVSWYQQVLGQGPQFIFQYYEKEERGRGNFPDRFSARQFPNYSSELNVNALLLGDSALYLCASSLVASGLREQYFGPGTRLTVT.